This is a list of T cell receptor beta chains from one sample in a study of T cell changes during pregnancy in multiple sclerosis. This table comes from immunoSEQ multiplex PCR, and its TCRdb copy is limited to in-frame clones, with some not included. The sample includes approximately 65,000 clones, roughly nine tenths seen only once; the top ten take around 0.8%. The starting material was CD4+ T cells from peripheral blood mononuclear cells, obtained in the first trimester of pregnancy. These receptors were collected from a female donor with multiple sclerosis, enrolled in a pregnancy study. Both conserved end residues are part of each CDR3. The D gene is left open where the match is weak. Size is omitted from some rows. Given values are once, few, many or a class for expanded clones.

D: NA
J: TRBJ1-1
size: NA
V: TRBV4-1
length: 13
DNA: TGCGCCAGCAGCCAAACAACAGGTGATGAAGCTTTCTTT
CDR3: CASSQTTGDEAFF

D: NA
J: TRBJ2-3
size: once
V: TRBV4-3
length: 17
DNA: TGCGCCAGCAGCCAAGATCTCGGGGTGGTTTACACAGATACGCAGTATTTT
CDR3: CASSQDLGVVYTDTQYF

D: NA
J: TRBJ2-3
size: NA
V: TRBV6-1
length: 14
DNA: TGTGCCAGCAGTGCGGGGAGGAGCACAGATACGCAGTATTTT
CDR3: CASSAGRSTDTQYF

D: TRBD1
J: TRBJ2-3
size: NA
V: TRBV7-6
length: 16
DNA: TGTGCCAGCAGCTTAGGGACAGGGGGCCTCACAGATACGCAGTATTTT
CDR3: CASSLGTGGLTDTQYF

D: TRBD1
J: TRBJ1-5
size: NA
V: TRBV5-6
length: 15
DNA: TGTGCCAGCAGCTTGGGACAGGGAGTCAATCAGCCCCAGCATTTT
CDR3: CASSLGQGVNQPQHF

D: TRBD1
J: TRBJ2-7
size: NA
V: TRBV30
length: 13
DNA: TGTGCCTGGTGCCACCAGGGGGCCTACGAGCAGTACTTC
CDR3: CAWCHQGAYEQYF

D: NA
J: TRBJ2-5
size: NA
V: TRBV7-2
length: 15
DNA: TGTGCCAGCAGCTTAGCGTCGGGATCCCAAGAGACCCAGTACTTC
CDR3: CASSLASGSQETQYF

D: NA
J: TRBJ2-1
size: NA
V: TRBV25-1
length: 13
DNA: TGTGCCAGCAACAGAGCTAGCAACAATGAGCAGTTCTTC
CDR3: CASNRASNNEQFF

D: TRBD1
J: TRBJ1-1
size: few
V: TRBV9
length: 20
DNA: TGTGCCAGCAGCGTAGGGGCGGGACAGGGGGCAACAGGGAAGAACACTGAAGCTTTCTTT
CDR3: CASSVGAGQGATGKNTEAFF

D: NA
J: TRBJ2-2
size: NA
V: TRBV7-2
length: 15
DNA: TGTGCCAGCACGCTCGGGTCCGGGGACACCGGGGAGCTGTTTTTT
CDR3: CASTLGSGDTGELFF

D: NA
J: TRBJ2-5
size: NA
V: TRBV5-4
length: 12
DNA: TGTGCCAGCAGCTCGGCCGGGGAGACCCAGTACTTC
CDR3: CASSSAGETQYF

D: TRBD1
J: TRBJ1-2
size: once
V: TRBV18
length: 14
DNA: TGTGCCAGCTCTCCTTCGGGGACAGGGGACGGCTACACCTTC
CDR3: CASSPSGTGDGYTF

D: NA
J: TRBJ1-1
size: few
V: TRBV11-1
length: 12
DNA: TGTGCCAGCAGCTTAGAGCTCCCTGAAGCTTTCTTT
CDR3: CASSLELPEAFF

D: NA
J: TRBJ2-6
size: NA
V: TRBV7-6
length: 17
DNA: TGTGCCAGCAGCTTAGTAGGACAGAGCTCTGGGGCCAACGTCCTGACTTTC
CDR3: CASSLVGQSSGANVLTF

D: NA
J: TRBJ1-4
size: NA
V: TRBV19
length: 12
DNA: TGTGCCAGTCAGGGGCATAATGAAAAACTGTTTTTT
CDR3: CASQGHNEKLFF

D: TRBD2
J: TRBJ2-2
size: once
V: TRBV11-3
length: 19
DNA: TGTGCCAGCAGCTTAGATTTGCGCCTAGCGGGGGAGAGGACCGGGGAGCTGTTTTTT
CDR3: CASSLDLRLAGERTGELFF

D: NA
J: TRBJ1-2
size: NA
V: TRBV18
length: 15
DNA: TGTGCCAGCTCACCACTTCCGGGAGTTTCCTATGGCTACACCTTC
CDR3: CASSPLPGVSYGYTF

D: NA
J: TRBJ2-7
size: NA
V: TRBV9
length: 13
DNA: TGTGCCAGCAGCTTGACCGGGGAATTAGAGCAGTACTTC
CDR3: CASSLTGELEQYF

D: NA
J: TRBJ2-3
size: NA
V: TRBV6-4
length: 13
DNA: TGTGCCAGCAGTCAGACGGGAACCCCTACGCAGTATTTT
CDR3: CASSQTGTPTQYF

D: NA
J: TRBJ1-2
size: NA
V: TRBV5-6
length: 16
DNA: TGTGCCAGCAGCCCTCTCCGAGGAGGTTCTAACTATGGCTACACCTTC
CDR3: CASSPLRGGSNYGYTF

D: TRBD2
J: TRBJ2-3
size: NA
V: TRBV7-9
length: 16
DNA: TGTGCCAGCAGCTTAGGCAGGACTAGCGGCACAGATACGCAGTATTTT
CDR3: CASSLGRTSGTDTQYF

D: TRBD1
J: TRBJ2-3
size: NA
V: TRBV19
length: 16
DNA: TGTGCCAGTAGTGACCTCCGGGACAGGGTCACAGATACGCAGTATTTT
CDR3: CASSDLRDRVTDTQYF

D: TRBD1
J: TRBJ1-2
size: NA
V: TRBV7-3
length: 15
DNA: TGTGCCAGCAGCGGTAGGACAGGCAGAACCTATGGCTACACCTTC
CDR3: CASSGRTGRTYGYTF

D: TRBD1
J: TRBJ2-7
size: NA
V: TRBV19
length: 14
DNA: TGTGCCAGTAGTGTACAGGGGGCGCGGCGAGAGCAGTACTTC
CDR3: CASSVQGARREQYF

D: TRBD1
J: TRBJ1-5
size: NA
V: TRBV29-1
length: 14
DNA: TGCAGCGTTAGCGACAGGGCTCGTGGTCAGCCCCAGCATTTT
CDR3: CSVSDRARGQPQHF

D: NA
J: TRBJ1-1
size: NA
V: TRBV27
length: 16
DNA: TGTGCCAGCAGATTTCGGGACACCGGGAGGGGGACTGAAGCTTTCTTT
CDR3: CASRFRDTGRGTEAFF

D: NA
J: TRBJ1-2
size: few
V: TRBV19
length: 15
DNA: TGTGCCAGTGACGGGGGACGTCTAGCTAACTATGGCTACACCTTC
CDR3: CASDGGRLANYGYTF

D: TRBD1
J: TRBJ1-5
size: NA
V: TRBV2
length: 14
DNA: TGTGCCAGCAGTGGGACAGGGGGTAATCAGCCCCAGCATTTT
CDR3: CASSGTGGNQPQHF

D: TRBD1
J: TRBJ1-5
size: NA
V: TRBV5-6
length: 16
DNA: TGTGCCAGCAGTCTAGCCGGGACAGGGGGCAGTCAGCCCCAGCATTTT
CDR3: CASSLAGTGGSQPQHF

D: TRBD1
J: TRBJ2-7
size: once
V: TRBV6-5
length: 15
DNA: TGTGCCAGCAGTCAGAGACAGGGAAATTTCGACGAGCAGTACTTC
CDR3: CASSQRQGNFDEQYF

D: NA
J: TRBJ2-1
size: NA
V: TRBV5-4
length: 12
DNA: TGTGCCAGCAGCCTACAGGGTGGTGAGCAGTTCTTC
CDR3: CASSLQGGEQFF

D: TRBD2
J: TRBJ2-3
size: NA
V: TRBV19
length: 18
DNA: TGTGCCAGTAGTATAGCCTTGCTAGCGGGGGGCCCCGCAGATACGCAGTATTTT
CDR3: CASSIALLAGGPADTQYF

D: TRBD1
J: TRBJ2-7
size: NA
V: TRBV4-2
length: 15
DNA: TGTGCCAGCAGCCAAGATTCGACAGGGGTACGGGAGCAGTACTTC
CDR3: CASSQDSTGVREQYF

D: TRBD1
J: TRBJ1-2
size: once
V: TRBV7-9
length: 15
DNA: TGTGCCAGCAGCTCCTCAGGACAGGTTTATTATGGCTACACCTTC
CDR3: CASSSSGQVYYGYTF

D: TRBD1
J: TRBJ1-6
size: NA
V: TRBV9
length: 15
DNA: TGTGCCAGCAGCCAGGGGGACAGTAATAATTCACCCCTCCACTTT
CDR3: CASSQGDSNNSPLHF

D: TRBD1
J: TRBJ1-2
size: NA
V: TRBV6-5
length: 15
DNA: TGTGCCAGCTCCAGCAGACACCAGGGGGGCGATGGCTACACCTTC
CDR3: CASSSRHQGGDGYTF

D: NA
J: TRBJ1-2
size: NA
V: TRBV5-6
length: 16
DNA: TGTGCCAGCAGCGACCGGCCTAATCCCCGGGACTATGGCTACACCTTC
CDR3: CASSDRPNPRDYGYTF

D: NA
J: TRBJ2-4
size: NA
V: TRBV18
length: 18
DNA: TGTGCCAGCTCACCAATTCAGGGCGGAAAACTAGCCAAAAACATTCAGTACTTC
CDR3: CASSPIQGGKLAKNIQYF

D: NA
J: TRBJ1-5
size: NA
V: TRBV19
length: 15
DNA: TGTGCCAGTAGTATAGTGTCGGGGTGGAATCAGCCCCAGCATTTT
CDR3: CASSIVSGWNQPQHF

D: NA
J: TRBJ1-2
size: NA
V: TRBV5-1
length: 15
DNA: TGCGCCAGCAGCTTGGCCGTATCAGGGCTATATGGCTACACCTTC
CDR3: CASSLAVSGLYGYTF

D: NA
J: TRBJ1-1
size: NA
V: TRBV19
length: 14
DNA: TGTGCCAGTAGTATGGAAGGAGGCGAAGCTGAAGCTTTCTTT
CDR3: CASSMEGGEAEAFF

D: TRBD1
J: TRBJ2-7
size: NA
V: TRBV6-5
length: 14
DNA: TGTGCCAGCAGTGCGGGACAGGGATCCTACGAGCAGTACTTC
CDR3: CASSAGQGSYEQYF